A single sample is the source of the 8 T cell receptor beta chains below, sequenced in a study of Graves' ophthalmopathy and Graves' hyperthyroidism. RNA transcripts were the source from which TCR beta CDR3 regions were amplified. First-round RT-PCR relied on HTBI primers, and a second-round multiplex PCR came next. TCRdb independently ran MiXCR on the multiplex PCR reads; one entry per CDR3 protein. The sample records around 1.1 million distinct CDR3 sequences, 35% to 40% being singletons. What was sequenced was peripheral blood or thyroid tissue (not recorded which). The receptors shown here come from an adult man with Graves' hyperthyroidism.

CDR3 in DNA: TGCAGCAGTTACCCCGGGCTCTCGGTCGAGCAGTACTTC. Protein product: CSSYPGLSVEQYF. This chain joins TRBV29-1 and TRBJ2-7; D is ambiguous. The CDR3 is made up of 13 amino acids. Germline CDR1 reads SQVTM; CDR2 reads ANQGSEA. Deletions cut 8 bases from V and 6 bases from J, with 20 bases between.

This clonotype came up many times. The chain joins TRBV5-1 to TRBJ2-7; TRBD2 is a possible D gene (5 bases). This CDR3 is built from 13 residues. The ends were cut back, 4 bases at V and 5 bases at J, with 13 bases in the middle. The germline gives CDR1 SGHRS, CDR2 YFSETQ. The CDR3 nucleotides read TGCGCCAGCAGCCGCCCCGGGGTCCACGAGCAGTACTTC. This codes for CASSRPGVHEQYF. The whole variable domain, remainder taken from reference TRBV5-1 and TRBJ2-7, is KAGVTQTPRYLIKTRGQQVTLSCSPISGHRSVSWYQQTPGQGLQFLFEYFSETQRNKGNFPGRFSGRQFSNSRSEMNVSTLELGDSALYLCASSRPGVHEQYFGPGTRLTVT.

The V gene is TRBV20-1, the J gene TRBJ1-2; perhaps TRBD1 as D (5 bases). The CDR3 runs to 15 residues. Germline V gives CDR1 DFQATT, CDR2 SNEGSKA (reference sequence). V was cut by 0 bases and J by 7 bases, with 18 bases left in between. CDR3: CSARDTPGAGSGYTF. The DNA of the CDR3 is TGCAGTGCTAGAGATACCCCTGGGGCAGGGTCTGGCTACACCTTC.

There are many counts of this clonotype. The CDR3 region is CASSLASLGETQYF. Written as DNA, the CDR3 is TGTGCCAGCAGCTTGGCCTCTCTCGGGGAGACCCAGTACTTC. V is TRBV7-2 and J is TRBJ2-5, with D unresolved. This CDR3 comprises 14 residues. Trimming stripped 3 bases from V and 5 bases from J, with 13 bases between. From germline, CDR1 is SGHTA and CDR2 FQGNSA.

As for this clonotype: At one of its ends the junction is not consistent with the germline gene, which may arise from a read error. This rearrangement joins TRBV2 to TRBJ1-2; TRBD1 might be the D (6 bases). Per germline, CDR1 SNHLY and CDR2 FYNNEI. The CDR3 runs 16 residues. CDR3 sequence: CTSSSSSPYREAGYTF. Here the CDR3 DNA reads TGTACCAGCAGCTCCTCATCCCCCTACAGGGAGGCTGGCTACACCTTC.

This clonotype was counted at least ten times. This chain connects TRBV2 to TRBJ1-5; no reliable D call. Trimming stripped 8 bases from V and 0 bases from J, with 8 bases between. Germline values: CDR1 SNHLY, CDR2 FYNNEI. The CDR3 runs to 13 residues. The CDR3 loop is CASGTASNQPQHF. The DNA for the CDR3 is TGTGCCAGCGGAACAGCTAGCAATCAGCCCCAGCATTTT.

This clonotype was found many times. The rearrangement uses TRBV6-6 and TRBJ1-4; D call uncertain. The CDR3 sequence is 16 residues long. Trimming stripped 2 bases from V and 4 bases from J, with 14 bases between. CDR1 is MNHNY and CDR2 is SVGAGI in the germline V gene (reference sequence). The CDR3 sequence is CASSYEGALGNEKLFF. The CDR3 nucleotides read TGTGCCAGCAGTTACGAGGGAGCGCTCGGTAATGAAAAACTGTTTTTT.

The rearrangement uses TRBV7-2 and TRBJ1-4; D remains unclear. This CDR3 region has 13 residues. The germline CDR1 and CDR2 sequences are SGHTA and FQGNSA. The V end was cut by 1 base, the J end by 8 bases, with 8 bases between. The CDR3 loop is CASSLEVGEKLFF. Here the CDR3 DNA reads TGTGCCAGCAGCTTAGAGGTCGGGGAAAAACTGTTTTTT.